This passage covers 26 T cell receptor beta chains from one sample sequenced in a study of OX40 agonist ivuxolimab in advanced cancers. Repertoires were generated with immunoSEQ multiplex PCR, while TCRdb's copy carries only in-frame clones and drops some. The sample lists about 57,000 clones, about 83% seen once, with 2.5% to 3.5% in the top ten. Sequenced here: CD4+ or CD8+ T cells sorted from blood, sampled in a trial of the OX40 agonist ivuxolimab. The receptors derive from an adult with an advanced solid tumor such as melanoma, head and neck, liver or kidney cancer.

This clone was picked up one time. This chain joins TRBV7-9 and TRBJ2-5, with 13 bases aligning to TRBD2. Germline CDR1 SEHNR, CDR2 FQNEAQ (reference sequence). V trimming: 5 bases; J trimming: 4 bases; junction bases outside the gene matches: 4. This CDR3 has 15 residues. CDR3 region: CASSRLAGGGETQYF. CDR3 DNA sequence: TGTGCCAGCAGCCGACTAGCGGGAGGCGGAGAGACCCAGTACTTC.

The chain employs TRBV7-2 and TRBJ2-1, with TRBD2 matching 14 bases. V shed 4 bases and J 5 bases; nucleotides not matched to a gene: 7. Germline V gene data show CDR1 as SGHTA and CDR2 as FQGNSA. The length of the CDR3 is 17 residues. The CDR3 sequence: CASSSPGLAGGHNEQFF. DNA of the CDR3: TGTGCCAGCAGCTCTCCCGGACTAGCGGGGGGCCACAATGAGCAGTTCTTC.

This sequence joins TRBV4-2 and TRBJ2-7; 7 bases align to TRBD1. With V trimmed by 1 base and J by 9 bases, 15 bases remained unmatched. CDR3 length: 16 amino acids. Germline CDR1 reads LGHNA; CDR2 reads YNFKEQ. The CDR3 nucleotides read TGTGCCAGCAGCCAAGTAGGGACAGCCTTCAGTTCGGGGCAGTACTTC. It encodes CASSQVGTAFSSGQYF.

CDR3 region: CAWSVGYGYTF. The CDR3 DNA reads as TGTGCCTGGAGTGTGGGGTATGGCTACACCTTC. The chain is built from TRBV30 and TRBJ1-2, with D unclear. The V gene lost 0 bases and the J gene lost 5 bases, with 4 bases spanning the gap. The CDR3 is 11 amino acids. Germline V gene lookup returns CDR1 GTSNPN and CDR2 SVGIG (reference sequence).

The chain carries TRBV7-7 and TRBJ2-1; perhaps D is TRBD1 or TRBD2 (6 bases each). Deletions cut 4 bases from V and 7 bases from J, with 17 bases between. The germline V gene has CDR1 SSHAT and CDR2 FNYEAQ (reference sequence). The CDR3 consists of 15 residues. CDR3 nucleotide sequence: TGTGCCAGCAGCTCCATCGAGGGGGGTACAAATGAGCAGTTCTTC. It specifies CASSSIEGGTNEQFF.

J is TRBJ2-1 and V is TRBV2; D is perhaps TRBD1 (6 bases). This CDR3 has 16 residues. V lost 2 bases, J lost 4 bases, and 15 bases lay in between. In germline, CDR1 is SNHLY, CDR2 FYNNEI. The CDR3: CASSESGRTVYNEQFF. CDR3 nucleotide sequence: TGTGCCAGCAGTGAATCAGGTAGGACAGTTTACAATGAGCAGTTCTTC.

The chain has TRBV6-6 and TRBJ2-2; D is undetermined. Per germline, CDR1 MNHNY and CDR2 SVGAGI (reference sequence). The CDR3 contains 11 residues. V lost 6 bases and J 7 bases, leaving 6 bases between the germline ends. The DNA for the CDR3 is TGTGCCAGCAGCTTTAGCGGGGAGCTGTTTTTT. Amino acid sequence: CASSFSGELFF.

The CDR3 nucleotides read TGTGCCAGCTCGCCCGGGGGGTTAGGAGCTGAAGCTTTCTTT. Translation: CASSPGGLGAEAFF. V is TRBV18 and J is TRBJ1-1; the D gene is possibly TRBD1 (5 bases). The germline V and J ends were trimmed by 6 bases and 6 bases, with 17 bases remaining between them. The CDR3 extends over 14 amino acids. Germline CDR1 KGHSH, CDR2 LQKENI.

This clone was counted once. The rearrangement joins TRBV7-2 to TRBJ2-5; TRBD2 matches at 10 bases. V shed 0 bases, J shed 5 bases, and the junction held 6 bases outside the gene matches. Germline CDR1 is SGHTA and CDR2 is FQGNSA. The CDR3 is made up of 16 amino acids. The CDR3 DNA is TGTGCCAGCAGCTTAGCCGGGACTAGCGTGGGGGAGACCCAGTACTTC. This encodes CASSLAGTSVGETQYF.

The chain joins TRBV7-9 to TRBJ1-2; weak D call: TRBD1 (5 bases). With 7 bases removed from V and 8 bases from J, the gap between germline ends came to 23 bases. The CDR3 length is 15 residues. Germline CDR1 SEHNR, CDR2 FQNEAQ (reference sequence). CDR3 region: CASMMLNGGIGGYTF. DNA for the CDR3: TGTGCCAGCATGATGTTAAATGGGGGAATTGGAGGCTACACCTTC.

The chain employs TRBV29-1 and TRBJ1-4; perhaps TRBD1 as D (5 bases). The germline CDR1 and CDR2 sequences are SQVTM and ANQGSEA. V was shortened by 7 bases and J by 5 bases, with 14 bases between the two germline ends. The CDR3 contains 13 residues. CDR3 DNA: TGCAGCGCCGTGACAGCCCCAAATGAAAAACTGTTTTTT. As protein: CSAVTAPNEKLFF.

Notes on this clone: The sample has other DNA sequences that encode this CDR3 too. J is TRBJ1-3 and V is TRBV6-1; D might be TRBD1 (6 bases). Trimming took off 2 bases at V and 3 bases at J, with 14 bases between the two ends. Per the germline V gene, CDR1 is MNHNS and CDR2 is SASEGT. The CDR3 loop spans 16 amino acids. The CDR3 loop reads CASSESGGAGGNTIYF. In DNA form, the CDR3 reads TGTGCCAGCAGTGAAAGCGGGGGGGCCGGTGGAAACACCATATATTTT.

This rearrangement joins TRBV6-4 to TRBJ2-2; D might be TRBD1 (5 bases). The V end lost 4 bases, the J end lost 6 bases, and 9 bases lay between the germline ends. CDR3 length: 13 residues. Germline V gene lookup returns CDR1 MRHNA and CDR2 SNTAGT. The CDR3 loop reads CASSVEGAGELFF. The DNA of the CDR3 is TGTGCCAGCAGTGTTGAAGGGGCCGGGGAGCTGTTTTTT.

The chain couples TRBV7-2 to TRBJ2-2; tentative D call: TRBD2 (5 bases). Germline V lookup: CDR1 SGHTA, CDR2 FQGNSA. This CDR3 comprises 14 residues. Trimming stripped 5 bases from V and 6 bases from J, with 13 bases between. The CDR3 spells CASSLPLAPGELFF. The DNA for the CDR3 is TGTGCCAGCAGCCTCCCCCTAGCACCCGGGGAGCTGTTTTTT.

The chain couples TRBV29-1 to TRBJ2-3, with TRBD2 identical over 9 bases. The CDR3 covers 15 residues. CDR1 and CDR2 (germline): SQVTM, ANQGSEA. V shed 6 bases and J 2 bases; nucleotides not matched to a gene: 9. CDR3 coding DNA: TGCAGCGTGAATCCTTTAGCGGGAGACACAGATACGCAGTATTTT. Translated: CSVNPLAGDTDTQYF.

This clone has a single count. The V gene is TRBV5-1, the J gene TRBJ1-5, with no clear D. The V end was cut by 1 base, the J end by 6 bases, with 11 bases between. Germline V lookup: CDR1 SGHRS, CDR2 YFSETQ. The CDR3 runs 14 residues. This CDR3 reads CASSLTPGGQPQHF. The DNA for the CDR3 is TGCGCCAGCAGCTTGACCCCAGGAGGTCAGCCCCAGCATTTT.

The CDR3 DNA follows: TGTGCCAGCAAACCGGGACACCCGAACACCGGGGAGCTGTTTTTT. It is translated as CASKPGHPNTGELFF. This sequence joins TRBV5-8 and TRBJ2-2, with a weak D call TRBD1 (6 bases). Trimming pared 6 bases from V and 0 bases from J, leaving 12 bases between. The CDR3 covers 15 residues. Germline loops: CDR1 SGHTS, CDR2 YDEGEE.

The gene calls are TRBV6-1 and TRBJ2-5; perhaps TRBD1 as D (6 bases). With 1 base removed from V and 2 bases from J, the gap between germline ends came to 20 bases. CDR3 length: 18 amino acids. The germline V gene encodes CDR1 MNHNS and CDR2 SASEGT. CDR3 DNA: TGTGCCAGCAGTGAAGACCTCGCAGGGACACCCGGGCAAGAGACCCAGTACTTC. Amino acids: CASSEDLAGTPGQETQYF.

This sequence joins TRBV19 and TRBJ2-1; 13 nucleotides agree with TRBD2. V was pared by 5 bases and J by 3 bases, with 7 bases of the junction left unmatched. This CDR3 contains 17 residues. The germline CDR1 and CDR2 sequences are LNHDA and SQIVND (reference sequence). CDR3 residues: CASSPRLAGGSYNEQFF. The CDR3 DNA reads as TGTGCCAGTAGTCCCCGACTAGCGGGAGGTAGCTACAATGAGCAGTTCTTC.

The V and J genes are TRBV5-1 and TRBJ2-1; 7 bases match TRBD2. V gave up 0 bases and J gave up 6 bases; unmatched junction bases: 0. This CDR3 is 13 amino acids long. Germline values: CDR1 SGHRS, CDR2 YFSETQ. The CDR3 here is CASSLAGGNEQFF. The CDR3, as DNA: TGCGCCAGCAGCTTGGCGGGGGGCAATGAGCAGTTCTTC.

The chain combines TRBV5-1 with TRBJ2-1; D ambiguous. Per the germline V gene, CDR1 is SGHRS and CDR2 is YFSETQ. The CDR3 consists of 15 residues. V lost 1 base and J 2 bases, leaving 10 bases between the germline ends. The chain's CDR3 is CASSLLALPYNEQFF. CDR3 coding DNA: TGCGCCAGCAGCTTGTTGGCTCTCCCCTACAATGAGCAGTTCTTC.

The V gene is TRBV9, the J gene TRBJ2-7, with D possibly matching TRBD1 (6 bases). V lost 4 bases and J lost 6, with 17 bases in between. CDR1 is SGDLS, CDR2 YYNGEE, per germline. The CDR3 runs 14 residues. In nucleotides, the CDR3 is TGTGCCAGCAGCCCGAGGGCGCTAGGGGGCGAGCAGTACTTC. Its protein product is CASSPRALGGEQYF.

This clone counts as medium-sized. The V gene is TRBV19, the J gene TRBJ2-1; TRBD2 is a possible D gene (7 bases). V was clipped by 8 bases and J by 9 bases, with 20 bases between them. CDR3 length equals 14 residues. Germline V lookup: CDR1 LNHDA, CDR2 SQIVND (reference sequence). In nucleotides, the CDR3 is TGTGCCAGTCGGCGGGGGCGAAGTTCTAGTGAGCAGTTCTTC. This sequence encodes CASRRGRSSSEQFF.

The CDR3 region has the DNA TGTGCCTGGGACAGGGTGCAAGAGACCCAGTACTTC. This sequence encodes CAWDRVQETQYF. V usage is TRBV30 and J usage is TRBJ2-5; 7 bases line up with TRBD1. This CDR3 comprises 12 residues. With V trimmed by 5 bases and J by 2 bases, 2 bases remained unmatched. Germline CDR1 reads GTSNPN; CDR2 reads SVGIG (reference sequence).

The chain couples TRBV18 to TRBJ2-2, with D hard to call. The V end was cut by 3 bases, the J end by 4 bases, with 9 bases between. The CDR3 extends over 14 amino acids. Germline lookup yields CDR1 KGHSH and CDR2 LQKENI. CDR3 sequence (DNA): TGTGCCAGCTCACCTTTGTCAGCCACCGGGGAGCTGTTTTTT. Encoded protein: CASSPLSATGELFF.

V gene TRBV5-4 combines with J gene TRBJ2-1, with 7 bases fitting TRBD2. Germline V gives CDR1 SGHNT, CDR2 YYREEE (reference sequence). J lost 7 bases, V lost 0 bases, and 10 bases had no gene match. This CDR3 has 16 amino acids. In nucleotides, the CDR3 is TGTGCCAGCAGCTTGGGCGCGGGAGTGGTCGGGAATGAGCAGTTCTTC. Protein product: CASSLGAGVVGNEQFF.